This TCR beta chain was profiled in a study of regulatory T cells in long-lasting Graves disease. The time point here: newly diagnosed GD, antithyroid drugs for less than 3 months. With RNA extracted from PBMCs as input, the TCR library was made. Germline V CDR1 and CDR2: DFQATT, SNEGSKA (reference sequence). V lost 0 bases and J lost 6, with 18 bases in between. This CDR3 has 15 residues. To make TCR beta libraries, researchers used iRepertoire HTBI primers and Arm-PCR of CDR3 regions. TCRdb re-derived calls from the multiplex PCR reads in MiXCR, one entry per CDR3 protein. The sample includes roughly 510,000 distinct CDR3 sequences, 16% of them seen just once. This same sample was also part of a study on T cells in Graves' hyperthyroidism and ophthalmopathy. According to that study: HTBI primers were used for first-round RT-PCR of the TCR CDR3.

The clonotype comes from a man in his late teens or twenties with Graves disease. Material: peripheral blood mononuclear cells (PBMCs), obtained at new diagnosis, from a patient treated with antithyroid drugs. The chain uses TRBV20-1 and TRBJ2-7; TRBD2 is a possible D gene (5 bases). CDR3 in amino acids: CSARDSKGPAGEQYF. The CDR3 DNA sequence: TGCAGTGCTAGAGATAGTAAGGGCCCCGCGGGCGAGCAGTACTTC.